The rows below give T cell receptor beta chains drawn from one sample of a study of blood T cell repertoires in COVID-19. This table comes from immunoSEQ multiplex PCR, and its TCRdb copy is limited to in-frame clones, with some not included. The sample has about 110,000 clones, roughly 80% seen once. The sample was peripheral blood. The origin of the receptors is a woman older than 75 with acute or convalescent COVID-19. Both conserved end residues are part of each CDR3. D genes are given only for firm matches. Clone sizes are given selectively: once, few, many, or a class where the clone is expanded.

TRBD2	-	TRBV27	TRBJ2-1	CASSLMSGRGGRRNEQFF	TGTGCCAGCAGTTTAATGAGCGGGAGAGGTGGAAGAAGAAATGAGCAGTTCTTC
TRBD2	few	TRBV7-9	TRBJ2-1	CASSWGLAGGPLGYEQFF	TGTGCCAGCAGCTGGGGACTAGCGGGAGGACCCCTTGGGTATGAGCAGTTCTTC
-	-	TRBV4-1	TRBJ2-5	CASSQQRAETQYF	TGCGCCAGCAGCCAACAGAGAGCGGAGACCCAGTACTTC
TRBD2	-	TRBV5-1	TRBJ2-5	CASSPYPGLATETQYF	TGCGCCAGCAGCCCCTATCCGGGACTAGCGACAGAGACCCAGTACTTC
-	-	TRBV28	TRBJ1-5	CASSLSVSQPQHF	TGTGCCAGCAGTTTAAGCGTGTCGCAGCCCCAGCATTTT
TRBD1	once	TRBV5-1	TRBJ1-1	CASSLGQGVTEAFF	TGCGCCAGCAGCTTAGGACAGGGTGTAACTGAAGCTTTCTTT
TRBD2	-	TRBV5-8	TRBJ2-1	CASSHSSGWVNEQFF	TGTGCCAGCAGCCACTCTAGCGGGTGGGTCAATGAGCAGTTCTTC
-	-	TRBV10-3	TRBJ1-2	CASSEGTPYGYTF	TGTGCCTCCTCGGAAGGGACACCCTATGGCTACACCTTC
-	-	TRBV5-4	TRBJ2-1	CASHFRVAASYNEQFF	TGTGCCAGCCATTTTAGAGTAGCGGCCTCCTACAATGAGCAGTTCTTC
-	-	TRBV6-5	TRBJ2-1	CASSKRDSSYNEQFF	TGTGCCAGCAGCAAAAGGGACTCTAGCTACAATGAGCAGTTCTTC
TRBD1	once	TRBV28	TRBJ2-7	CASRGQGYEQYF	TGTGCCAGCAGGGGACAGGGTTACGAGCAGTACTTC
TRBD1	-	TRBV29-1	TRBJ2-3	CSAGQGSVHSDTQYF	TGCAGCGCGGGACAGGGCTCGGTTCACTCAGATACGCAGTATTTT
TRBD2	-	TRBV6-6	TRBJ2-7	CASSYVAAGEREQYF	TGTGCCAGCAGTTACGTTGCCGCGGGAGAGCGCGAGCAGTACTTC
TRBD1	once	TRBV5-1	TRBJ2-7	CASSLVAGGRSYEQYF	TGCGCCAGCAGCTTGGTAGCAGGGGGCAGGTCCTACGAGCAGTACTTC
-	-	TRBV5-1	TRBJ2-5	CASSLVRGSELGQETQYF	TGCGCCAGCAGCTTGGTTCGGGGGTCTGAATTGGGGCAAGAGACCCAGTACTTC
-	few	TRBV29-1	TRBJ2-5	CSVGPQETQYF	TGCAGCGTTGGGCCTCAGGAGACCCAGTACTTC
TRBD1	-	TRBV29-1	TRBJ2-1	CSAEGAPNNEQFF	TGCAGCGCTGAGGGGGCTCCCAACAATGAGCAGTTCTTC
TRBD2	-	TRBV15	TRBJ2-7	CATSRGGSGLVAYEQYF	TGTGCCACCAGCAGAGGGGGGTCGGGACTAGTGGCCTACGAGCAGTACTTC
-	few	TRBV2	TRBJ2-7	CASSERGGERREQYF	TGTGCCAGCAGTGAACGGGGCGGGGAGAGGCGCGAGCAGTACTTC
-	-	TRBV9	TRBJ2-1	CASSVSASSYNEQFF	TGTGCCAGCAGCGTATCAGCGAGCTCCTACAATGAGCAGTTCTTC
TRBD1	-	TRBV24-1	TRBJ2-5	CATSDPQGTETQYF	TGTGCCACCAGTGACCCACAGGGGACCGAGACCCAGTACTTC
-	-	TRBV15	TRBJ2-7	CATSRDLGKGGEQYF	TGTGCCACCAGCAGAGATTTGGGTAAAGGAGGTGAGCAGTACTTC
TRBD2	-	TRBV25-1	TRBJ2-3	CATTRSGPSTDTQYF	TGTGCCACCACACGTAGCGGGCCTAGCACAGATACGCAGTATTTT
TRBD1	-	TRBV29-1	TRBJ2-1	CSAIGGQGAYNEQFF	TGCAGCGCTATAGGAGGACAGGGGGCCTACAATGAGCAGTTCTTC
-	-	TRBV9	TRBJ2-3	CASSFPRGDTDTQYF	TGTGCCAGCAGCTTCCCGCGCGGAGACACAGATACGCAGTATTTT
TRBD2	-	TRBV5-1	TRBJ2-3	CASSLGLAASTDTQYF	TGCGCCAGCAGCTTGGGACTAGCGGCTAGCACAGATACGCAGTATTTT
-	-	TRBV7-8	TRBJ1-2	CASSLTGPDGYTF	TGTGCCAGCAGCTTAACAGGCCCCGACGGCTACACCTTC
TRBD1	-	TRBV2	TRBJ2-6	CASSRDRSPGANVLTF	TGTGCCAGCAGTCGGGACAGAAGTCCCGGGGCCAACGTCCTGACTTTC
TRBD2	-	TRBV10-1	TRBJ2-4	CASSRGASGSLAKNIQYF	TGCGCCAGCAGTCGAGGGGCTAGCGGATCCCTAGCCAAAAACATTCAGTACTTC
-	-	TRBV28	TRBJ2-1	CASSTGSRGSDYNEQFF	TGTGCCAGCAGTACCGGGAGCCGAGGGAGCGACTACAATGAGCAGTTCTTC
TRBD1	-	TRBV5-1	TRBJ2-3	CASSIRTGQDTQYF	TGCGCCAGCAGCATTCGGACAGGTCAGGATACGCAGTATTTT
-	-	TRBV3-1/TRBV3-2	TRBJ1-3	CASSQHRSGNTIYF	TGTGCCAGCAGCCAACATCGGTCTGGAAACACCATATATTTT
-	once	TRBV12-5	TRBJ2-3	CASGLEERDTQYF	TGTGCTAGTGGTTTGGAAGAGCGAGATACGCAGTATTTT
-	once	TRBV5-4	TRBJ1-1	CASRTTVNTEAFF	TGTGCCAGCAGGACCACAGTGAACACTGAAGCTTTCTTT
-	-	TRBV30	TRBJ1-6	CAWRAGWLDSPLHF	TGTGCCTGGAGGGCAGGGTGGTTGGATTCACCCCTCCACTTT
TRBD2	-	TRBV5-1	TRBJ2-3	CASSLEIAGGDTQYF	TGCGCCAGCAGCTTGGAAATAGCGGGAGGAGATACGCAGTATTTT
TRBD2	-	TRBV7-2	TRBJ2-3	CASSILAGGFTDTQYF	TGTGCCAGCAGCATCCTAGCGGGAGGGTTTACAGATACGCAGTATTTT
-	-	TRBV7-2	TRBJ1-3	CASSPRSAGNTIYF	TGTGCCAGCAGTCCTAGGTCGGCTGGAAACACCATATATTTT
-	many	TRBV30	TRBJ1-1	CAWSVQGLVNTEAFF	TGTGCCTGGAGTGTACAGGGCCTAGTGAACACTGAAGCTTTCTTT
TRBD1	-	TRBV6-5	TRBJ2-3	CASSYSGQGADTQYF	TGTGCCAGCAGTTACTCGGGACAGGGAGCAGATACGCAGTATTTT
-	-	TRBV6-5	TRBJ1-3	CASSYSHSSGNTIYF	TGTGCCAGCAGTTACAGCCACAGCTCTGGAAACACCATATATTTT